This TCR beta chain was observed in a study of blood T cell repertoires in COVID-19. At the level of the study: Samples came from the United States, Italy and Spain, spanning acute and convalescent COVID-19. Sample material is recorded as cDNA or gDNA derived from T cells, B-cell-depleted T cells, or PBMCs.

Germline values: CDR1 SGHRS, CDR2 YFSETQ. The CDR3 consists of 17 residues. Trimming took 4 bases from V and 2 from J; bases not matched to a gene: 10. Assay used: immunoSEQ multiplex PCR; TCRdb lists only in-frame clones, some missing. The top ten hold 2.5% to 3% of the sample, which has roughly 380,000 clones, more than 85% seen once. The TCR was taken from a woman aged 25 to 39 who had recovered from COVID-19. The rearrangement joins TRBV5-1 to TRBJ2-3; TRBD2 agrees at 10 bases. Sequencing was done on a sample of PBMCs or T cells enriched from blood (not recorded which). The CDR3 here is CASSPLPSGSSTDTQYF. CDR3 bases: TGCGCCAGCAGCCCCCTTCCTAGCGGGAGTTCCACAGATACGCAGTATTTT.